This note documents a single T cell receptor beta chain sequence. Its antigen is still unknown. This entry comes from a study of blood T cells in healthy people across ages. Combining a sample-barcoded 5' primer with a J-beta primer mix, a second PCR ran for roughly 7 to 11 cycles. A template-switch adaptor that had 12 random nucleotides put a tag on each cDNA molecule. TCRdb recomputed calls from the 5' RACE reads with MiXCR, one row per CDR3 protein. The table lists more than 800,000 distinct CDR3 sequences, 25% to 35% of them singletons. General study findings and limits: As age increased, TCR beta diversity per million T cells fell in a roughly linear fashion. More naive CD4+ cells and higher diversity marked long-lived donors relative to aged donors. PBMCs were not sorted, which prevented a conclusive comparison of naive versus antigen-experienced cells.

This clonotype was obtained from a woman of 80 years or more in good health. Input material: blood.

CDR3 protein: CSATRQGIGEKLFF. The CDR3 region has the DNA TGCAGTGCTACCCGACAGGGTATCGGTGAAAAACTGTTTTTT. This chain links TRBV20-1 with TRBJ1-4, with 7 bases lining up with TRBD1. The CDR3 contains 14 residues. The J segment lost 7 bases and the V segment lost 4 bases, leaving 9 bases of the junction unmatched. From germline, CDR1 is DFQATT and CDR2 SNEGSKA (reference sequence).